These T cell receptor beta chains were read from a single sample in a study of T cell changes during pregnancy in multiple sclerosis. Generated by immunoSEQ multiplex PCR, the TCRdb table keeps only in-frame clones and is missing some. The table has 100,000 to 130,000 clones, 80% to 95% seen once. This specimen consisted of peripheral blood, obtained in the third trimester of pregnancy. These TCRs come from a female donor in good health, enrolled as a control in a pregnancy study. CDR3s include the opening cysteine and the closing phenylalanine or tryptophan. A D gene is named only where the DNA matches it firmly. Rows may omit the clone size; those that give it use once, few, many or a size class.

clone_size: NA
v_call: TRBV12-5
j_call: TRBJ1-3
cdr3_length: 13
d_call: NA
cdr3_aa: CASGLAQENTIYF
cdr3_nt: TGTGCTAGTGGTTTGGCTCAGGAAAACACCATATATTTT

clone_size: NA
v_call: TRBV6-4
j_call: TRBJ1-2
cdr3_length: 15
d_call: NA
cdr3_aa: CASSAHQNQIYGYTF
cdr3_nt: TGTGCCAGCAGTGCCCACCAGAACCAGATCTATGGCTACACCTTC

clone_size: NA
v_call: TRBV7-6
j_call: TRBJ1-1
cdr3_length: 14
d_call: NA
cdr3_aa: CASSSSAGRLGAFF
cdr3_nt: TGTGCCAGCAGCTCGTCAGCGGGGAGGCTGGGAGCTTTCTTT

clone_size: once
v_call: TRBV4-3
j_call: TRBJ1-2
cdr3_length: 15
d_call: TRBD1
cdr3_aa: CASSQGQGANYGYTF
cdr3_nt: TGCGCCAGCAGCCAAGGACAGGGGGCGAACTATGGCTACACCTTC

clone_size: NA
v_call: TRBV7-2
j_call: TRBJ2-7
cdr3_length: 14
d_call: TRBD1
cdr3_aa: CASSLDRGRDEQYF
cdr3_nt: TGTGCCAGCAGCCTTGACAGGGGGCGTGACGAGCAGTACTTC

clone_size: NA
v_call: TRBV7-3
j_call: TRBJ2-3
cdr3_length: 15
d_call: TRBD1
cdr3_aa: CASSSTGGNGDTQYF
cdr3_nt: TGTGCCAGCAGTTCGACAGGGGGAAATGGAGATACGCAGTATTTT

clone_size: NA
v_call: TRBV10-3
j_call: TRBJ2-1
cdr3_length: 12
d_call: TRBD1
cdr3_aa: CAINAGTGGAFF
cdr3_nt: TGTGCCATCAATGCAGGGACAGGGGGGGCGTTCTTC

clone_size: NA
v_call: TRBV7-3
j_call: TRBJ1-1
cdr3_length: 15
d_call: TRBD1
cdr3_aa: CASSSPLTGATEAFF
cdr3_nt: TGTGCCAGCAGCTCACCTCTTACAGGGGCCACTGAAGCTTTCTTT

clone_size: NA
v_call: TRBV28
j_call: TRBJ2-2
cdr3_length: 14
d_call: NA
cdr3_aa: CASTRHPGTGELFF
cdr3_nt: TGTGCCAGCACCCGACACCCCGGAACCGGGGAGCTGTTTTTT

clone_size: NA
v_call: TRBV11-1
j_call: TRBJ1-2
cdr3_length: 13
d_call: TRBD1
cdr3_aa: CASSQTTGVGYTF
cdr3_nt: TGTGCCAGCAGCCAGACGACAGGGGTTGGCTACACCTTC

clone_size: NA
v_call: TRBV19
j_call: TRBJ1-2
cdr3_length: 14
d_call: TRBD1
cdr3_aa: CASSIVGQGYGYTF
cdr3_nt: TGTGCCAGTAGTATAGTGGGACAGGGATATGGCTACACCTTC

clone_size: once
v_call: TRBV6-1
j_call: TRBJ1-5
cdr3_length: 14
d_call: NA
cdr3_aa: CASSEWASNQPQHF
cdr3_nt: TGTGCCAGCAGTGAATGGGCTAGCAATCAGCCCCAGCATTTT

clone_size: NA
v_call: TRBV5-1
j_call: TRBJ1-2
cdr3_length: 17
d_call: NA
cdr3_aa: CASTNPTSTGSNYGYTF
cdr3_nt: TGCGCCAGCACGAACCCCACATCGACAGGATCTAACTATGGCTACACCTTC

clone_size: NA
v_call: TRBV29-1
j_call: TRBJ2-7
cdr3_length: 13
d_call: NA
cdr3_aa: CSVGAGTSYEQYF
cdr3_nt: TGCAGCGTTGGGGCCGGAACCAGCTACGAGCAGTACTTC

clone_size: NA
v_call: TRBV4-2
j_call: TRBJ1-2
cdr3_length: 15
d_call: TRBD1
cdr3_aa: CASSPEWGQGDGYTF
cdr3_nt: TGTGCCAGCAGCCCGGAATGGGGACAGGGGGATGGCTACACCTTC

clone_size: NA
v_call: TRBV15
j_call: TRBJ1-4
cdr3_length: 15
d_call: NA
cdr3_aa: CATSRGKQAHEKLFF
cdr3_nt: TGTGCCACCAGCAGAGGGAAACAGGCTCATGAAAAACTGTTTTTT

clone_size: NA
v_call: TRBV27
j_call: TRBJ2-1
cdr3_length: 18
d_call: TRBD2
cdr3_aa: CASSPPGVAGGQLNEQFF
cdr3_nt: TGTGCCAGCAGTCCGCCCGGGGTAGCGGGGGGTCAATTGAATGAGCAGTTCTTC

clone_size: NA
v_call: TRBV19
j_call: TRBJ2-7
cdr3_length: 10
d_call: TRBD1
cdr3_aa: CRDRVDEQYF
cdr3_nt: TGTCGGGACAGGGTTGACGAGCAGTACTTC

clone_size: NA
v_call: TRBV7-2
j_call: TRBJ1-6
cdr3_length: 15
d_call: TRBD1
cdr3_aa: CASSGQGAANSPLHF
cdr3_nt: TGTGCCAGCAGCGGACAGGGGGCGGCTAATTCACCCCTCCACTTT

clone_size: NA
v_call: TRBV29-1
j_call: TRBJ1-1
cdr3_length: 13
d_call: TRBD1
cdr3_aa: CSGTGTVYTEAFF
cdr3_nt: TGCAGCGGCACCGGGACAGTCTACACTGAAGCTTTCTTT

clone_size: NA
v_call: TRBV7-8
j_call: TRBJ2-1
cdr3_length: 16
d_call: TRBD2
cdr3_aa: CASSLLAGVVNNEQFF
cdr3_nt: TGTGCCAGCAGCCTCCTAGCGGGGGTCGTAAACAATGAGCAGTTCTTC

clone_size: NA
v_call: TRBV5-4
j_call: TRBJ2-7
cdr3_length: 18
d_call: TRBD2
cdr3_aa: CASSSAGTSGAVPGEQYF
cdr3_nt: TGTGCCAGCAGCTCGGCCGGGACTAGCGGGGCGGTCCCGGGCGAGCAGTACTTC

clone_size: NA
v_call: TRBV19
j_call: TRBJ2-1
cdr3_length: 15
d_call: TRBD1
cdr3_aa: CASSFGQGQEDEQFF
cdr3_nt: TGTGCCAGTAGTTTCGGACAGGGTCAAGAGGATGAGCAGTTCTTC

clone_size: NA
v_call: TRBV2
j_call: TRBJ1-2
cdr3_length: 14
d_call: TRBD1
cdr3_aa: CASSVFSRGLGYTF
cdr3_nt: TGTGCCAGCAGTGTATTTTCCAGGGGGCTTGGCTACACCTTC

clone_size: NA
v_call: TRBV19
j_call: TRBJ1-2
cdr3_length: 12
d_call: NA
cdr3_aa: CASRWAGNGYTF
cdr3_nt: TGTGCCAGTCGATGGGCAGGGAATGGCTACACCTTC

clone_size: NA
v_call: TRBV5-1
j_call: TRBJ2-6
cdr3_length: 16
d_call: TRBD1
cdr3_aa: CASSQQTGPGANVLTF
cdr3_nt: TGCGCCAGCAGCCAGCAGACAGGGCCTGGGGCCAACGTCCTGACTTTC

clone_size: NA
v_call: TRBV7-8
j_call: TRBJ1-1
cdr3_length: 16
d_call: NA
cdr3_aa: CASRGVGGRGNTEAFF
cdr3_nt: TGTGCCAGCAGAGGAGTCGGGGGTCGAGGGAACACTGAAGCTTTCTTT

clone_size: NA
v_call: TRBV5-1
j_call: TRBJ1-4
cdr3_length: 14
d_call: NA
cdr3_aa: CASSSGGGDEKLFF
cdr3_nt: TGCGCCAGCAGCTCCGGAGGGGGGGACGAAAAACTGTTTTTT

clone_size: NA
v_call: TRBV2
j_call: TRBJ1-3
cdr3_length: 17
d_call: NA
cdr3_aa: CASSGVVGPNGGNTIYF
cdr3_nt: TGTGCCAGCAGTGGGGTTGTGGGGCCGAATGGTGGAAACACCATATATTTT

clone_size: NA
v_call: TRBV6-1
j_call: TRBJ2-3
cdr3_length: 15
d_call: TRBD1
cdr3_aa: CASSPRTGETDTQYF
cdr3_nt: TGTGCCAGCAGTCCACGGACAGGGGAGACAGATACGCAGTATTTT

clone_size: NA
v_call: TRBV11-2
j_call: TRBJ2-1
cdr3_length: 16
d_call: TRBD1
cdr3_aa: CASSLKPGQPNNEQFF
cdr3_nt: TGTGCCAGCAGCTTGAAACCGGGACAGCCAAACAATGAGCAGTTCTTC